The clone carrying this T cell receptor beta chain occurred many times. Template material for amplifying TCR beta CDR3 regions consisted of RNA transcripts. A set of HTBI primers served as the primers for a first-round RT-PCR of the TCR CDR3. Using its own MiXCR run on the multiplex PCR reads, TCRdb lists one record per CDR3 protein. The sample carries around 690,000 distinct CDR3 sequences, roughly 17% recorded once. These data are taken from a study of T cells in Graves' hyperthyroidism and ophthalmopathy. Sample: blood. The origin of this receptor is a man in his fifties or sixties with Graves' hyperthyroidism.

CDR3 residues: CASSIGGTGANVLTF. The CDR3 DNA follows: TGCGCCAGCAGCATCGGGGGGACTGGGGCCAACGTCCTGACTTTC. The V call is TRBV5-1, the J call TRBJ2-6; 7 nucleotides match TRBD2. The CDR3 is 15 amino acids. Trimming cost V 4 bases and J 2 bases; bases outside gene matches: 3. The germline V gene has CDR1 SGHRS and CDR2 YFSETQ.